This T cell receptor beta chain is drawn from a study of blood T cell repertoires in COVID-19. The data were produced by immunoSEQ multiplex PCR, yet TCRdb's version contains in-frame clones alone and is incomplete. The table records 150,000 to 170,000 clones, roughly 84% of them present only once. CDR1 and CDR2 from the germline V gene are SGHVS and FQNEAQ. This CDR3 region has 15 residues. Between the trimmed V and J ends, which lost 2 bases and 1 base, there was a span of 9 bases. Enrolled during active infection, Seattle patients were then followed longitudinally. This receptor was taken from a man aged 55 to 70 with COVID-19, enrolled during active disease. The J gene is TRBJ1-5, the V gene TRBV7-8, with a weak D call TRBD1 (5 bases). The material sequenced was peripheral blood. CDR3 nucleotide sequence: TGTGCCAGCAGCTTAAGTGCAGGGAGCAATCAGCCCCAGCATTTT. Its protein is CASSLSAGSNQPQHF. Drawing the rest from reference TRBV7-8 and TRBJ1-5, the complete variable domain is GAGVSQSPRYKVAKRGQDVALRCDPISGHVSLFWYQQALGQGPEFLTYFQNEAQLDKSGLPSDRFFAERPEGSVSTLKIQRTQQEDSAVYLCASSLSAGSNQPQHFGDGTRLSIL.